The next 27 T cell receptor beta chains were all read from a single sample in a study of blood T cells in healthy people across ages. Combining a sample-barcoded 5' primer with a J-beta primer mix, a second PCR ran for roughly 7 to 11 cycles. Via MiXCR, TCRdb re-called the 5' RACE reads, giving one row per CDR3 protein. The sample lists fewer than 650,000 distinct CDR3 sequences, about 27% occurring once. These data were also reused for a study on T cells of mothers and their children.

The sequenced sample consisted of blood. Receptors originate from a boy aged 2 to 9 in good health.

This clonotype was found a few times. The rearrangement uses TRBV12-3 or TRBV12-4 and TRBJ2-2, with TRBD2 matching 16 bases. The trim removed 5 bases at V and 9 bases at J, leaving 9 bases unmatched. This CDR3 spans 17 amino acids. The CDR3 DNA reads as TGTGCCAGCAGTCACGGGACTAGCGGGAGGGCCGGCAGGGAGCTGTTTTTT. Amino acids: CASSHGTSGRAGRELFF.

The V gene is TRBV12-3 or TRBV12-4, the J gene TRBJ1-3, with a weak D call TRBD1 (5 bases). CDR3 size: 15 residues. The germline V and J ends were trimmed by 6 bases and 5 bases, with 17 bases remaining between them. The CDR3 coding sequence is TGTGCCAGCAGAGGCCAAGGGACCTGGAGAAACACCATATATTTT. Translation gives CASRGQGTWRNTIYF.

This sequence joins TRBV6-4 and TRBJ2-7; D is unresolved. This CDR3 region has 11 residues. V gave up 8 bases and J gave up 6 bases, with 11 bases separating them. In germline, CDR1 is MRHNA, CDR2 SNTAGT. CDR3 sequence reads: CASLDTAEQYF. The CDR3 DNA reads TGTGCCAGCCTCGATACCGCCGAGCAGTACTTC.

This clonotype was seen only a few times. The chain couples TRBV20-1 to TRBJ2-3, with D hard to call. The germline CDR1 and CDR2 sequences are DFQATT and SNEGSKA (reference sequence). V was trimmed by 1 base and J by 4 bases, leaving 6 bases between them. This CDR3 has 12 residues. This CDR3 is CSARVNSDTQYF. CDR3 nucleotides: TGCAGTGCTAGAGTCAACTCAGATACGCAGTATTTT.

Only a few counts were recorded for this clonotype. The chain combines TRBV7-9 with TRBJ2-1; D is perhaps TRBD1 (6 bases). The CDR3 extends over 16 amino acids. V was trimmed by 1 base and J by 4 bases, leaving 14 bases between them. Germline loops: CDR1 SEHNR, CDR2 FQNEAQ (reference sequence). CDR3 amino acids: CASSLGQVGQYNEQFF. The CDR3 DNA reads TGTGCCAGCAGCTTAGGACAGGTGGGGCAATACAATGAGCAGTTCTTC.

The V gene is TRBV10-2, the J gene TRBJ1-1; no clear D gene. The CDR3 contains 13 residues. Trimming took off 6 bases at V and 6 bases at J, with 14 bases between the two ends. Germline V gene sequence: CDR1 WSHSY, CDR2 SAAADI. This CDR3 is CASSIPTLAEAFF. The CDR3 region has the DNA TGCGCCAGCAGCATTCCGACCCTCGCTGAAGCTTTCTTT.

The chain joins TRBV25-1 to TRBJ1-4; weak D call: TRBD1 (6 bases). The CDR3 runs to 16 residues. Germline lookup yields CDR1 MGHDK and CDR2 SYGVNS. V was pared by 8 bases and J by 6 bases, with 22 bases between. This CDR3 is CASRPRLTKGDEKLFF. The CDR3 DNA follows: TGTGCCAGCCGACCCAGGCTCACAAAGGGGGATGAAAAACTGTTTTTT. Full variable domain (rest looked up from reference TRBV25-1 and TRBJ1-4): EADIYQTPRYLVIGTGKKITLECSQTMGHDKMYWYQQDPGMELHLIHYSYGVNSTEKGDLSSESTVSRIRTEHFPLTLESARPSHTSQYLCASRPRLTKGDEKLFFGSGTQLSVL.

In its sample, this clonotype was seen a few times. The chain employs TRBV5-1 and TRBJ2-3, with 11 bases fitting TRBD2. This CDR3 contains 19 residues. The V gene's germline CDR1 is SGHRS and CDR2 YFSETQ. The trim removed 6 bases at V and 1 base at J, leaving 16 bases unmatched. Written as DNA, the CDR3 is TGCGCCAGCAAACGAGGGGTAGCGGGAGGGAGAGGAGGCACAGATACGCAGTATTTT. Amino acid sequence: CASKRGVAGGRGGTDTQYF.

This clonotype turned up a few times. The chain combines TRBV6-1 with TRBJ1-2; D is undetermined. The CDR3 extends over 14 amino acids. CDR1 and CDR2 (germline): MNHNS, SASEGT. Trimming took 0 bases from V and 4 from J, leaving 9 bases between them. The CDR3 DNA reads TGTGCCAGCAGTGAAGCGAGGATTTCCTATGGCTACACCTTC. Translating it yields CASSEARISYGYTF.

The chain links TRBV5-6 to TRBJ2-1, with 10 positions matching TRBD2. The CDR3 is 14 residues long. CDR1 and CDR2 from the germline V gene are SGHDT and YYEEEE. V lost 0 bases to trimming and J lost 13 bases; unmatched junction nucleotides: 7. The CDR3 DNA reads as TGTGCCAGCAGCTTGGGGCTAGCGGGAGAAAGCCAGTTCTTC. Protein product: CASSLGLAGESQFF. Using reference TRBV5-6 and TRBJ2-1 for the parts outside the CDR3, the full variable domain is DAGVTQSPTHLIKTRGQQVTLRCSPKSGHDTVSWYQQALGQGPQFIFQYYEEEERQRGNFPDRFSGHQFPNYSSELNVNALLLGDSALYLCASSLGLAGESQFFGPGTRLTVL.

This clonotype was seen more than once but under ten times. The missing conserved phenylalanine or tryptophan at the end of this CDR3 makes a read error likely. J is TRBJ2-7 and V is TRBV29-1; TRBD2 might be the D (5 bases). CDR3 length: 13 residues. V was pared by 0 bases and J by 3 bases, with 9 bases between. Germline CDR1 and CDR2: SQVTM and ANQGSEA. The chain's CDR3 is CSVEEERGYEQYC. For the CDR3, the DNA is TGCAGCGTTGAAGAGGAACGGGGCTACGAGCAGTACTGC.

This clonotype showed up just a few times. The DNA for the CDR3 is TGTGCCAGCAGCTGGAATCGACAGGGACGATGGACTGAAGCTTTCTTT. This gives the protein CASSWNRQGRWTEAFF. V gene TRBV7-9 combines with J gene TRBJ1-1; TRBD1 matches at 7 bases. V was clipped by 4 bases and J by 5 bases; unmatched bases: 13. The length of the CDR3 is 16 residues. Germline CDR1 and CDR2: SEHNR and FQNEAQ (reference sequence).

The J gene is TRBJ2-7, the V gene TRBV5-1, with 9 nucleotides matching TRBD2. Germline CDR1 SGHRS, CDR2 YFSETQ. V lost 1 base, J lost 5 bases, and 13 bases stayed unmatched. CDR3 size: 17 residues. As DNA, the CDR3 is TGCGCCAGCAGCTTGACCGGGACTAGCTGGCGACGCGACGAGCAGTACTTC. Translating it yields CASSLTGTSWRRDEQYF.

This clonotype was detected only a few times. The chain is built from TRBV30 and TRBJ1-3; TRBD1 might be the D (6 bases). The CDR3 is 14 residues long. Trimming removed 4 bases at V and 4 bases at J, with 14 bases between. Germline V gene sequence: CDR1 GTSNPN, CDR2 SVGIG (reference sequence). CDR3 protein: CAWISTGFGNTIYF. The CDR3 DNA sequence: TGTGCCTGGATTTCAACAGGGTTCGGAAACACCATATATTTT.

J is TRBJ2-6 and V is TRBV21-1. TRBV21-1 represents a pseudogene. This CDR3 is 15 amino acids long. CDR3 residues: CASSKALSGANVLTF. CDR3 coding DNA: TGTGCCAGCAGCAAAGCGCTCTCTGGGGCCAACGTCCTGACTTTC.

CDR3 sequence (DNA): TGTGCCAGCAGTGAAGCGGTGGGTGGCTACACCTTC. It translates to CASSEAVGGYTF. The V and J genes are TRBV2 and TRBJ1-2; the D is unclear. Germline loops: CDR1 SNHLY, CDR2 FYNNEI. V lost 0 bases to trimming and J lost 7 bases, with 6 bases between them. The CDR3 contains 12 residues.

CDR3 amino acids: CASSLASRHSEQYF. The CDR3 DNA reads TGTGCCAGCAGTTTAGCTTCGCGACATTCGGAGCAGTACTTC. V usage is TRBV12-3 or TRBV12-4 and J usage is TRBJ2-7; D ambiguous. The CDR3 loop spans 14 amino acids. The V and J ends lost 0 bases and 7 bases respectively, with 13 bases between them.

The table lists this clonotype with a few counts. The V gene is TRBV6-6, the J gene TRBJ1-2; D is unresolved. The V end lost 1 base, the J end lost 0 bases, and 6 bases lay between the germline ends. The CDR3 contains 14 residues. CDR1 MNHNY and CDR2 SVGAGI come from the germline V gene (reference sequence). The chain's CDR3 is CASSYFQSNYGYTF. DNA for the CDR3: TGTGCCAGCAGTTACTTTCAGTCTAACTATGGCTACACCTTC.

In its sample, this clonotype was seen a few times. This chain connects TRBV3-1 to TRBJ1-1; D unresolved. Deletions cut 8 bases from V and 0 bases from J, with 22 bases between. This CDR3 is 17 amino acids long. Germline loops: CDR1 LGHDT, CDR2 YNNKEL (reference sequence). CDR3 amino acids: CASASSRGIGLNTEAFF. The CDR3 nucleotides are TGTGCCAGCGCGTCGTCCCGGGGAATCGGGTTGAACACTGAAGCTTTCTTT.

This clonotype came up a few times. V and J are TRBV7-9 and TRBJ2-7; perhaps D is TRBD1 or TRBD2 (6 bases each). Per the germline V gene, CDR1 is SEHNR and CDR2 is FQNEAQ (reference sequence). V was pared by 5 bases and J by 4 bases, with 15 bases between. The CDR3 consists of 14 residues. This CDR3 reads CASSPTGARYEQYF. The CDR3 DNA sequence: TGTGCCAGCAGCCCTACGGGGGCGCGGTACGAGCAGTACTTC.

The genes are TRBV6-6 and TRBJ2-1, with D possibly matching TRBD2 (5 bases). The CDR3 is 15 amino acids. The V end was cut by 10 bases, the J end by 1 base, with 17 bases between. Germline assignment: CDR1 MNHNY and CDR2 SVGAGI (reference sequence). The CDR3 region has the DNA TGTGCCACCTTTACTAGGCTGAATTCCTACAATGAGCAGTTCTTC. Its protein product is CATFTRLNSYNEQFF.

This clonotype was recorded at least ten times. The V gene is TRBV12-3 or TRBV12-4, the J gene TRBJ2-7; D remains ambiguous. The CDR3 is 12 amino acids. V was cut by 6 bases and J by 1 base, with 7 bases left in between. The CDR3 loop reads CASSLRSYEQYF. DNA for the CDR3: TGTGCCAGCAGCCTACGTTCCTACGAGCAGTACTTC.

The CDR3 region has the DNA TGTGCCAGCAGGACTTTAGACAGCTCCTATGGCTACACCTTC. Its translation: CASRTLDSSYGYTF. The chain has TRBV2 and TRBJ1-2; D is possibly TRBD1 (5 bases). Germline V CDR1 and CDR2: SNHLY, FYNNEI. Trimming removed 6 bases at V and 4 bases at J, with 15 bases between. The CDR3 totals 14 residues.

V usage is TRBV3-1 and J usage is TRBJ1-3, with D unresolved. In germline, CDR1 is LGHDT, CDR2 YNNKEL (reference sequence). Trimming removed 1 base from V and 4 bases from J, with 2 bases in between. The CDR3 sequence is 12 residues long. The CDR3 bases are TGTGCCAGCAGCCAAGTCGGAAACACCATATATTTT. Translated, it gives CASSQVGNTIYF.

There are a few counts of this clonotype. This chain connects TRBV7-9 to TRBJ1-4; maybe TRBD1 (6 bases). The germline CDR1 and CDR2 sequences are SEHNR and FQNEAQ (reference sequence). V was clipped by 3 bases and J by 11 bases, with 13 bases between them. This CDR3 has 13 residues. CDR3 in DNA: TGTGCCAGCAGCTTGAGGACAGAGCGGAAACTGTTTTTT. This translates into CASSLRTERKLFF.

V is TRBV9 and J is TRBJ1-4; D unclear. Trimming stripped 4 bases from V and 4 bases from J, with 14 bases between. The CDR3 covers 15 residues. Germline CDR1 is SGDLS and CDR2 is YYNGEE. CDR3 bases: TGTGCCAGCAGCTACCGGGCAGCCTTTAATGAAAAACTGTTTTTT. This encodes CASSYRAAFNEKLFF.

This clonotype turned up a few times. This rearrangement joins TRBV6-2 or TRBV6-3 to TRBJ2-1; 10 positions agree with TRBD2. This CDR3 has 14 amino acids. Germline values: CDR1 MNHEY, CDR2 SVGEGT. Unmatched junction bases numbered 6, after V lost 5 bases and J lost 8 bases. This CDR3 reads CASSLGTSVHEQFF. In nucleotides, the CDR3 is TGTGCCAGCAGTCTCGGGACTAGCGTCCATGAGCAGTTCTTC.